Listed here is a single T cell receptor (beta chain). The antigen remains undetermined. The CDR3 loop spans 18 amino acids. Germline CDR1 reads LGHNA; CDR2 reads YSLEER. V shed 1 base and J shed 0 bases, with 13 bases lying between them. The sample belongs to a study of cytomegalovirus exposure and HLA in healthy donors. Sequenced by immunoSEQ multiplex PCR; TCRdb stores in-frame clones only, minus some. This sample has 250,000 to 400,000 clones; over 75% occur once, and the top ten carry more than 0.95%. Findings and caveats of the study: Most TCR sequences proved rare, with some public TCRs found in many donors. It was 150 to 200 TCR beta chains that were listed as cytomegalovirus-associated. In vitro testing confirmed three CMV-associated chains as specific for CMV antigens.

Donors came from a validation cohort of 90 to 150 subjects, distinct from the first 666-subject cohort. The source material was PBMCs. The sequence derives from a man aged 30 to 45 in good health and CMV-seronegative. V gene TRBV4-3 combines with J gene TRBJ1-6, with D tentatively TRBD1 (6 bases). In DNA, the CDR3 is TGCGCCAGCAGCCAAGTTTGGGACATAAGCTCCTATAATTCACCCCTCCACTTT. Its translation is CASSQVWDISSYNSPLHF.